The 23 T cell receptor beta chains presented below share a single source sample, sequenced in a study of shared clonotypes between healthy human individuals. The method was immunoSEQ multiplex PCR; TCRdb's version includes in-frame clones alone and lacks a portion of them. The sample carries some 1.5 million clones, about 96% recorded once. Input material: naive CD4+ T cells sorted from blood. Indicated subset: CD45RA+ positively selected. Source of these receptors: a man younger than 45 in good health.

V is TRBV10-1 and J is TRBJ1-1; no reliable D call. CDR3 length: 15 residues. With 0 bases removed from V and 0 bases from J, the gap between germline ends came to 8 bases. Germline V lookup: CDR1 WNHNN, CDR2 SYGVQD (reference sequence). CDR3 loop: CASSESSVLNTEAFF. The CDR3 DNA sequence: TGCGCCAGCAGTGAGTCCTCGGTATTGAACACTGAAGCTTTCTTT.

The CDR3 sequence: CASNDRGPLGEQFF. Here the CDR3 DNA reads TGTGCCAGTAATGACAGGGGCCCGCTCGGTGAGCAGTTCTTC. The V call is TRBV19, the J call TRBJ2-1; 8 bases map to TRBD1. The CDR3 runs to 14 residues. Germline V gene sequence: CDR1 LNHDA, CDR2 SQIVND (reference sequence). Unmatched junction bases numbered 11, after V lost 7 bases and J lost 9 bases.

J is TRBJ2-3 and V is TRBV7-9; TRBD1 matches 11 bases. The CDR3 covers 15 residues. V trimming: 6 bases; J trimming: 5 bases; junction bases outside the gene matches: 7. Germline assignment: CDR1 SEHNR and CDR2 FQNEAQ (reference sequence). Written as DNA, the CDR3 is TGTGCCAGCAGGACGGACAGGGGGCCCGTAGATACGCAGTATTTT. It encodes CASRTDRGPVDTQYF.

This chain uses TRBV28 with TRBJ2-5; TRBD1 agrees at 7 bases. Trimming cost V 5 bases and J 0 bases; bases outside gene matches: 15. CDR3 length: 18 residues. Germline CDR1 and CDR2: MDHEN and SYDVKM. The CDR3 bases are TGTGCCAGCAGTCTCATTTTCGGACAGGCGTTGTACCAAGAGACCCAGTACTTC. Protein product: CASSLIFGQALYQETQYF.

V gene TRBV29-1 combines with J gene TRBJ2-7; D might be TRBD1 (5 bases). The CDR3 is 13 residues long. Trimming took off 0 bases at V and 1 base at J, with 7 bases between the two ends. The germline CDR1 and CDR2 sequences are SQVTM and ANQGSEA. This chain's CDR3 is CSVEETASYEQYF. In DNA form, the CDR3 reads TGCAGCGTTGAAGAGACAGCTTCCTACGAGCAGTACTTC.

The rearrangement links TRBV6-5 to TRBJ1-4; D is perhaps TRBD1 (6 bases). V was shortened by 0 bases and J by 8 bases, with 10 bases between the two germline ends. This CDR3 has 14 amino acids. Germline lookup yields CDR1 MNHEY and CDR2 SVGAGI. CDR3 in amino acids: CASSYSSRGEKLFF. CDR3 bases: TGTGCCAGCAGTTACTCGAGCAGGGGCGAAAAACTGTTTTTT.

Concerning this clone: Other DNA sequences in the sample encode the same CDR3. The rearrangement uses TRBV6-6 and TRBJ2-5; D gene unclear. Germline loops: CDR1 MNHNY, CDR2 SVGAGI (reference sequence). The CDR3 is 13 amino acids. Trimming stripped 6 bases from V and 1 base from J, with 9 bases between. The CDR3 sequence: CASSRTVQETQYF. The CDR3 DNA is TGTGCCAGCAGCCGGACCGTCCAAGAGACCCAGTACTTC.

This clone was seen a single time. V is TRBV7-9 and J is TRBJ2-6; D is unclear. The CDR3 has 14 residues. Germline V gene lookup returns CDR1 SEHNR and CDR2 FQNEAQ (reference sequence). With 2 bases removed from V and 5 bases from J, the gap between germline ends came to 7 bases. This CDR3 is CASSLSQRANVLTF. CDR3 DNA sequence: TGTGCCAGCAGCTTATCTCAGCGGGCCAACGTCCTGACTTTC.

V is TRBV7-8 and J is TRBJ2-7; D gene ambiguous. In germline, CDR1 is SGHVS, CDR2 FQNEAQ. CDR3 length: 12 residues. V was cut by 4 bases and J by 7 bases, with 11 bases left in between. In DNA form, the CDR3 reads TGTGCCAGCAGCTCAGACCAGAGGGAGCAGTACTTC. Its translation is CASSSDQREQYF.

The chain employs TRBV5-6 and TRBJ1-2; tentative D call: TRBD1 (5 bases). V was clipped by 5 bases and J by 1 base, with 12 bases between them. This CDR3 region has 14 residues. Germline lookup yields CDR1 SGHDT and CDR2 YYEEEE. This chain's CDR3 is CASSTGTFNYGYTF. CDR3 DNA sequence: TGTGCCAGCAGTACAGGAACTTTTAACTATGGCTACACCTTC.

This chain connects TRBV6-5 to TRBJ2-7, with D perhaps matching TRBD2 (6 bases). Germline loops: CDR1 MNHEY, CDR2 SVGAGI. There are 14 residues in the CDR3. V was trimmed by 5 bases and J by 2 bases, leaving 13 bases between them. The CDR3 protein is CASSARDFPYEQYF. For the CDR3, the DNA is TGTGCCAGCAGTGCCCGGGACTTCCCCTACGAGCAGTACTTC.

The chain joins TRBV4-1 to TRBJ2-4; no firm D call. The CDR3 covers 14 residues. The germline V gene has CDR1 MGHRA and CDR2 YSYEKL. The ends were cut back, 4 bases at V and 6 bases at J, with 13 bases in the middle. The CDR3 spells CASSPPGVGNIQYF. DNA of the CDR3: TGCGCCAGCAGCCCGCCTGGGGTGGGAAACATTCAGTACTTC.

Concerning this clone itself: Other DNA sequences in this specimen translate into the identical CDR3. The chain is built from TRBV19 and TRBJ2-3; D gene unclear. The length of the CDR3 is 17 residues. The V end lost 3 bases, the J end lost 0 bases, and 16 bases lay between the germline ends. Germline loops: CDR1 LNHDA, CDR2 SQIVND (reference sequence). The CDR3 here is CASSINLGSTSTDTQYF. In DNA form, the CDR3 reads TGTGCCAGTAGTATCAATCTTGGCTCCACTAGCACAGATACGCAGTATTTT. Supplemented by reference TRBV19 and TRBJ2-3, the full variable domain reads DGGITQSPKYLFRKEGQNVTLSCEQNLNHDAMYWYRQDPGQGLRLIYYSQIVNDFQKGDIAEGYSVSREKKESFPLTVTSAQKNPTAFYLCASSINLGSTSTDTQYFGPGTRLTVL.

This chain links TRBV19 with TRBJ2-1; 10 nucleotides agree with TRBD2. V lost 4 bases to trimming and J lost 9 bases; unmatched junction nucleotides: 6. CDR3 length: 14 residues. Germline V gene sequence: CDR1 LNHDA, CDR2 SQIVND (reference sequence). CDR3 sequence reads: CASSSLAGVGEQFF. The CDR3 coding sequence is TGTGCCAGTAGTAGTCTAGCGGGAGTGGGTGAGCAGTTCTTC.

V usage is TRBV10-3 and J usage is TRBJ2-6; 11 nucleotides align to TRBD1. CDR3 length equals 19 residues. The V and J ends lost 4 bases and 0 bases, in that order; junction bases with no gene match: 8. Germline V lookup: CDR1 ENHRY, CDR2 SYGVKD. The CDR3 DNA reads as TGTGCCATCAGTGCGAACCGGGACAGGGGGGGCTCTGGGGCCAACGTCCTGACTTTC. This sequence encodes CAISANRDRGGSGANVLTF.

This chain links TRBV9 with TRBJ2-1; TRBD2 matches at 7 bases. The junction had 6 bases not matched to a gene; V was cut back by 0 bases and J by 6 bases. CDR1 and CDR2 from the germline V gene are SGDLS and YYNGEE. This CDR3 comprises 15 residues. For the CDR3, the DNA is TGTGCCAGCAGCGTAGGTGGGAGGGCCCTCAATGAGCAGTTCTTC. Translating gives CASSVGGRALNEQFF.

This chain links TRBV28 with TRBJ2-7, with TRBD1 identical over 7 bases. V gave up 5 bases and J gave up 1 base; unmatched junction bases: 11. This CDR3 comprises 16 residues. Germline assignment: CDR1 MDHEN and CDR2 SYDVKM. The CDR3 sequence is CASSPGTGQVSYEQYF. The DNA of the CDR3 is TGTGCCAGCAGTCCAGGAACCGGACAGGTATCCTACGAGCAGTACTTC.

The CDR3 bases are TGTGCCAGCAGCTCCCTGAGCGGGAAAAACAATGAGCAGTTCTTC. Protein: CASSSLSGKNNEQFF. The rearrangement uses TRBV7-3 and TRBJ2-1; TRBD2 matches 7 bases. Germline-derived CDR1 and CDR2 are SGHTA and FQGTGA. CDR3 length equals 15 residues. J was trimmed by 5 bases and V by 4 bases; bases with no gene match: 8.

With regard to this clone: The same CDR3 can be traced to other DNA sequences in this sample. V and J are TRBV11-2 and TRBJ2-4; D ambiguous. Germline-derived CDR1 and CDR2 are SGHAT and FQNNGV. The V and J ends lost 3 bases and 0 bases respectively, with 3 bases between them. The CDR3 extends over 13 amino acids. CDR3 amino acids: CASSLIAKNIQYF. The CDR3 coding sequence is TGTGCCAGCAGCTTGATAGCCAAAAACATTCAGTACTTC.

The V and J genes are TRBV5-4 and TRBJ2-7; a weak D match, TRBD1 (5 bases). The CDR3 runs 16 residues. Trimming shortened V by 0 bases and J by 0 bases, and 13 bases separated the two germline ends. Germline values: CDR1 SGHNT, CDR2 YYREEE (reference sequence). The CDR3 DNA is TGTGCCAGCAGCTTGGGGTTACAGGTTAGCTCCTACGAGCAGTACTTC. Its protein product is CASSLGLQVSSYEQYF.

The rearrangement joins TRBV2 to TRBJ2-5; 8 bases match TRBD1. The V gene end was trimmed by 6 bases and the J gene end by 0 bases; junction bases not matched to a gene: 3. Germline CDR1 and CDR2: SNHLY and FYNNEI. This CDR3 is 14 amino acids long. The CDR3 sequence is CASRVTGDQETQYF. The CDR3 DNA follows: TGTGCCAGCAGGGTGACAGGGGACCAAGAGACCCAGTACTTC.

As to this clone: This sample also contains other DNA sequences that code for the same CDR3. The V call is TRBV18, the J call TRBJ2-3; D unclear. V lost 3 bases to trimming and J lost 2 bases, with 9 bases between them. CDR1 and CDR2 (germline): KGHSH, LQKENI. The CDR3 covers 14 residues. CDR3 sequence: CASSPQRYTDTQYF. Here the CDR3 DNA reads TGTGCCAGCTCACCCCAGAGATACACAGATACGCAGTATTTT.

The CDR3 spells CASSLSRDLYEQYF. The CDR3 DNA reads as TGTGCCAGCAGTTTAAGCAGGGACCTCTACGAGCAGTACTTC. This chain connects TRBV27 to TRBJ2-7; the D gene could be TRBD1 or TRBD2 (5 bases each). The CDR3 sequence is 14 residues long. The V gene lost 2 bases and the J gene lost 3 bases, with 11 bases spanning the gap. Germline values: CDR1 MNHEY, CDR2 SMNVEV (reference sequence).